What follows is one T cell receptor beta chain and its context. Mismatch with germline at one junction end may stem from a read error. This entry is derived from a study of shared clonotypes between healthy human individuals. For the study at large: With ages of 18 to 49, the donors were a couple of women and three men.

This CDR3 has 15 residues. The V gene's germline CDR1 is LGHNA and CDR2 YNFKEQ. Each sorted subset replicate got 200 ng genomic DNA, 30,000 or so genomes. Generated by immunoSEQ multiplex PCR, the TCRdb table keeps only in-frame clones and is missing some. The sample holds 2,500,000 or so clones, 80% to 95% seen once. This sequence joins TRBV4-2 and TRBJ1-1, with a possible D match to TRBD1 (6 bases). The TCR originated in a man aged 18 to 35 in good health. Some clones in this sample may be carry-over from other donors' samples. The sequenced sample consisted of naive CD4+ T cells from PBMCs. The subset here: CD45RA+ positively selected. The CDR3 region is CASSTQQGANTEALF. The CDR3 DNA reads TGTGCCAGCAGCACACAACAGGGCGCGAACACTGAAGCTCTCTTT.